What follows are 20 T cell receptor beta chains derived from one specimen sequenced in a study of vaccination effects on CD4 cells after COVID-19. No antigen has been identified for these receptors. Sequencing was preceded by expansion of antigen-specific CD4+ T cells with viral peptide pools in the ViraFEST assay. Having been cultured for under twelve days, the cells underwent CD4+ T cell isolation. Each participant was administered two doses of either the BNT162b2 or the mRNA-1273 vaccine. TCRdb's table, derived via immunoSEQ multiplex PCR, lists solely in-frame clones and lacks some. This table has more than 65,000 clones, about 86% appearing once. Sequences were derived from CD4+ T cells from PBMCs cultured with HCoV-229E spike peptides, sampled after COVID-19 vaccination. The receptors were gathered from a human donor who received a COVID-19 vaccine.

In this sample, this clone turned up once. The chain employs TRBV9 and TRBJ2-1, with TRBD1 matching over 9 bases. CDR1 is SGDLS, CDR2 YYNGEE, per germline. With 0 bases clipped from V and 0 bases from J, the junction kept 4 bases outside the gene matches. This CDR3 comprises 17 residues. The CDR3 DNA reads TGTGCCAGCAGCGTAGGGACAGGGGTAAGCTCCTACAATGAGCAGTTCTTC. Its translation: CASSVGTGVSSYNEQFF. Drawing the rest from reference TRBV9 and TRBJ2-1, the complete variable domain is DSGVTQTPKHLITATGQRVTLRCSPRSGDLSVYWYQQSLDQGLQFLIQYYNGEERAKGNILERFSAQQFPDLHSELNLSSLELGDSALYFCASSVGTGVSSYNEQFFGPGTRLTVL.

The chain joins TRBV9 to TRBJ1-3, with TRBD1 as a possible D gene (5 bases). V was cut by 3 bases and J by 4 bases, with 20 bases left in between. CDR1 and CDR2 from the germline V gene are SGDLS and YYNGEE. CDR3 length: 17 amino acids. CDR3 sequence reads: CASSALIGTGVGNTIYF. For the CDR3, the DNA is TGTGCCAGCAGCGCCTTGATAGGGACTGGGGTGGGAAACACCATATATTTT.

The DNA of the CDR3 is TGTGCCAGCAGAAGGCGTGAGGAGAAGAATTCACCCCTCCACTTT. The encoded protein is CASRRREEKNSPLHF. The V gene is TRBV27, the J gene TRBJ1-6; D is uncertain. The germline V gene encodes CDR1 MNHEY and CDR2 SMNVEV (reference sequence). The V end was cut by 6 bases, the J end by 7 bases, with 16 bases between. This CDR3 comprises 15 residues.

The CDR3 coding sequence is TGTGCCAGCTCACCAATGTCGGGGGCCCCAGATACGCAGTATTTT. This gives the protein CASSPMSGAPDTQYF. The chain employs TRBV18 and TRBJ2-3; either TRBD1 or TRBD2 may fit D (6 bases each). The CDR3 runs to 15 residues. Germline V gene sequence: CDR1 KGHSH, CDR2 LQKENI. V was pared by 2 bases and J by 4 bases, with 13 bases between.

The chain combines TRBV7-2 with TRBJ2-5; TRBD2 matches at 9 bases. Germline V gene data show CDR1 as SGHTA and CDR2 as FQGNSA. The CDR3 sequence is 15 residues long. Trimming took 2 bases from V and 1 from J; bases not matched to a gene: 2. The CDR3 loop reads CASSLIAGAQETQYF. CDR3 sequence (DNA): TGTGCCAGCAGCTTAATAGCGGGGGCCCAAGAGACCCAGTACTTC.

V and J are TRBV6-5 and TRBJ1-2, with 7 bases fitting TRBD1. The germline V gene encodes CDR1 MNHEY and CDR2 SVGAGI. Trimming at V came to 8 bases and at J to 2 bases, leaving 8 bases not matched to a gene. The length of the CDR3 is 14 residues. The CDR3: CASARTGENYGYTF. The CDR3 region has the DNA TGTGCCAGCGCCCGGACAGGAGAGAACTATGGCTACACCTTC.

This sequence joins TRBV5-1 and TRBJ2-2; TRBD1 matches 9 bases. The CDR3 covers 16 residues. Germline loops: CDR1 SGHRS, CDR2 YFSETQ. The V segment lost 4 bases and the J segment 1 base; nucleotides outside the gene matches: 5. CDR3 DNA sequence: TGCGCCAGCAGCCACCGACAGGGGGTGAACACCGGGGAGCTGTTTTTT. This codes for CASSHRQGVNTGELFF.

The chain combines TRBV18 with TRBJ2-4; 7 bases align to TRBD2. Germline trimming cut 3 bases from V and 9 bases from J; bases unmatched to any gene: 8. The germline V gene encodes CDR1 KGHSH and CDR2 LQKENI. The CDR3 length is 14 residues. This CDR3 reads CASSPPGGSGIQYF. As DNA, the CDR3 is TGTGCCAGCTCACCTCCCGGGGGGTCCGGCATTCAGTACTTC.

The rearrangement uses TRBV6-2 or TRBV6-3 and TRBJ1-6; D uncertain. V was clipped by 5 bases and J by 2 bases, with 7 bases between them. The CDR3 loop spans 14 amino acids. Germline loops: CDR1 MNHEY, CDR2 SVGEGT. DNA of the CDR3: TGTGCCAGCAGTGGAGGCACCTATAATTCACCCCTCCACTTT. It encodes CASSGGTYNSPLHF.

The CDR3 reads CATSARANTGELFF. The CDR3 region has the DNA TGTGCCACCAGTGCCAGGGCGAACACCGGGGAGCTGTTTTTT. J is TRBJ2-2 and V is TRBV24-1; possibly TRBD1 for D (5 bases). Trimming shortened V by 5 bases and J by 0 bases, and 6 bases separated the two germline ends. This CDR3 has 14 amino acids. CDR1 and CDR2 from the germline V gene are KGHDR and SFDVKD.

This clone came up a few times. The CDR3 loop reads CASSAIGLRSPLHF. The CDR3 bases are TGTGCCAGCAGTGCTATAGGGTTGCGGTCACCCCTCCACTTT. V is TRBV28 and J is TRBJ1-6, with D uncertain. The CDR3 extends over 14 amino acids. CDR1 is MDHEN and CDR2 is SYDVKM in the germline V gene. Deletions cut 5 bases from V and 10 bases from J, with 15 bases between.

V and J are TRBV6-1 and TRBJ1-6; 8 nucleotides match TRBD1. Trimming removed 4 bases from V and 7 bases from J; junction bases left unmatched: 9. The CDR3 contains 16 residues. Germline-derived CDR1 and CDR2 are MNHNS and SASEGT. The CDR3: CASSGAAGGSNSPLHF. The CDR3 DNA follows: TGTGCCAGCAGTGGAGCGGCAGGGGGCTCGAATTCACCCCTCCACTTT.

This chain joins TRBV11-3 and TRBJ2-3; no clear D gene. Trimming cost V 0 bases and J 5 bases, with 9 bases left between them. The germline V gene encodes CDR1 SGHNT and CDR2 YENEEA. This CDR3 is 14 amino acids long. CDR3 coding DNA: TGTGCCAGCAGCTTAGATGGAAGAGGAGATACGCAGTATTTT. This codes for CASSLDGRGDTQYF.

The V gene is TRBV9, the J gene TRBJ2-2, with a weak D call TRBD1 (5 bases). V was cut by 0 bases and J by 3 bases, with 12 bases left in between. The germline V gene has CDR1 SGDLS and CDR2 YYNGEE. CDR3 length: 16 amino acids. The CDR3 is CASSVASGQYTGELFF. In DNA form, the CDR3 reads TGTGCCAGCAGCGTAGCTTCAGGGCAGTACACCGGGGAGCTGTTTTTT.

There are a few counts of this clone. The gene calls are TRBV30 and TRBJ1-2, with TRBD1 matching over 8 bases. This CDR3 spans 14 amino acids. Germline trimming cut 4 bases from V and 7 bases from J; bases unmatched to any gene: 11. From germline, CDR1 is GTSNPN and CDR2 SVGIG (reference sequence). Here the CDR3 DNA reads TGTGCCTGGAACCCCGCAGGGGGCGCGGGTGGCTACACCTTC. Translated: CAWNPAGGAGGYTF.

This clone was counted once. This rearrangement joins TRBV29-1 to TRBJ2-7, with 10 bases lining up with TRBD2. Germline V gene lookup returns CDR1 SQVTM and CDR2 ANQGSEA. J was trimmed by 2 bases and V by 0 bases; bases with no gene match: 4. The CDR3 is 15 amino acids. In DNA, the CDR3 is TGCAGCGTTGAAGATCGTAGCGGGGGGACCTACGAGCAGTACGTC. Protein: CSVEDRSGGTYEQYV.

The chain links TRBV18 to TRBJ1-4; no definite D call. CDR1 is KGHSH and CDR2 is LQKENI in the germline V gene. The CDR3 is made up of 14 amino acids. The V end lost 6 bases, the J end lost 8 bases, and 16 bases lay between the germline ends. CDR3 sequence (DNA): TGTGCCAGCTCCCCTGGCGCGGGAAAGGAAAAACTGTTTTTT. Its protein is CASSPGAGKEKLFF.

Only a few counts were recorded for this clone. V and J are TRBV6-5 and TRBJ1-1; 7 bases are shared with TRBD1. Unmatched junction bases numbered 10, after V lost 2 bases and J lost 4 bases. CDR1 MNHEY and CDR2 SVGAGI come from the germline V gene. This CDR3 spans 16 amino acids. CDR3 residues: CASSYPGAGGFTEAFF. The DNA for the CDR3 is TGTGCCAGCAGTTACCCAGGGGCAGGGGGTTTCACTGAAGCTTTCTTT.

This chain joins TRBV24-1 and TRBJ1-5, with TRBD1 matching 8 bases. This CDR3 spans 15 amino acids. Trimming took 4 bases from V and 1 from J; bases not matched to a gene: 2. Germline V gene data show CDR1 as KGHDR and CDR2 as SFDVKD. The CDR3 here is CATSEGQVSNQPQHF. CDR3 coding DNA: TGTGCCACCAGTGAGGGACAGGTCAGCAATCAGCCCCAGCATTTT.

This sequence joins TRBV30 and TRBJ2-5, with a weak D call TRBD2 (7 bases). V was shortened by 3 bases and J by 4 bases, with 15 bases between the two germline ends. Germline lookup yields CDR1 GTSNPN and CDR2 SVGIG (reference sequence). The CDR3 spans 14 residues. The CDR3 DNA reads TGTGCCTGGAGAGTCGGGGGGCATGGAGAGACCCAGTACTTC. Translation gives CAWRVGGHGETQYF. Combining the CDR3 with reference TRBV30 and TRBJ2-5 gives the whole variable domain SQTIHQWPATLVQPVGSPLSLECTVEGTSNPNLYWYRQAAGRGLQLLFYSVGIGQISSEVPQNLSASRPQDRQFILSSKKLLLSDSGFYLCAWRVGGHGETQYFGPGTRLLVL.